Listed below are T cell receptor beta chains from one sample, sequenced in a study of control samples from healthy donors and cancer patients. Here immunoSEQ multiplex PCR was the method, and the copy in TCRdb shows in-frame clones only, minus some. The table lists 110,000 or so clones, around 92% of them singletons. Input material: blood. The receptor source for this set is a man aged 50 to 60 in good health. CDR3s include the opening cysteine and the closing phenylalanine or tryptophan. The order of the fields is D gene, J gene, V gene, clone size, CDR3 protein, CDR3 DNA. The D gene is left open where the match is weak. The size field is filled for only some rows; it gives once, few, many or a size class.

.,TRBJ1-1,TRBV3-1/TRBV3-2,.,CASSPLSGGTEAFF,TGTGCCAGCAGCCCGCTATCCGGGGGCACTGAAGCTTTCTTT
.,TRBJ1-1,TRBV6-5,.,CASSFTADTEAFF,TGTGCCAGCAGTTTTACAGCAGACACTGAAGCTTTCTTT
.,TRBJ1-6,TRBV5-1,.,CASSSDSPNSPLHF,TGCGCCAGCAGCTCGGACAGTCCAAATTCACCCCTCCACTTT
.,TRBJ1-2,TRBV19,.,CASSIDLSENYGYTF,TGTGCCAGTAGTATAGATCTTTCGGAAAACTATGGCTACACCTTC
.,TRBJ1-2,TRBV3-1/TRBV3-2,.,CASSQDRGEYYGYTF,TGTGCCAGCAGCCAAGATAGAGGGGAATACTATGGCTACACCTTC
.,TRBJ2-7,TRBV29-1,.,CSVVGGLRPYEQYF,TGCAGCGTAGTCGGGGGGCTGCGCCCCTACGAGCAGTACTTC
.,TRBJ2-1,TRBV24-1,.,CATSEGRPNEQFF,TGTGCCACCAGTGAAGGCAGGCCCAATGAGCAGTTCTTC
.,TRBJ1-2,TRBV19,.,CASSIAKGDGYTF,TGTGCCAGTAGTATAGCCAAGGGAGATGGCTACACCTTC
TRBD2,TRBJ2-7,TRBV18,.,CASSLGGFYEQYF,TGTGCCAGCTCGCTCGGGGGGTTCTACGAGCAGTACTTC
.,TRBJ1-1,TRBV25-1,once,CASTTIRTEAFF,TGTGCCAGCACCACGATTCGCACTGAAGCTTTCTTT
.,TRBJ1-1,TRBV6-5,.,CASSTDGREAFF,TGTGCCAGCAGTACGGACGGGAGAGAAGCTTTCTTT
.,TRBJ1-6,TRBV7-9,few,CASSWENSPLHF,TGTGCCAGCAGCTGGGAAAATTCACCCCTCCACTTT
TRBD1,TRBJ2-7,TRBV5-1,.,CASSFSGGAGSYEQYF,TGCGCCAGCAGCTTTTCAGGGGGCGCCGGGTCCTACGAGCAGTACTTC
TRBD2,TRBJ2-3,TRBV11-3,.,CASSPAGGTDTQYF,TGTGCCAGCAGCCCGGCGGGGGGCACAGATACGCAGTATTTT
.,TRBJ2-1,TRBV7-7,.,CASSLGGFYNEQFF,TGTGCCAGCAGCTTAGGAGGGTTCTACAATGAGCAGTTCTTC
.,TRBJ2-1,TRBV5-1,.,CASSLGRGHNNEQFF,TGCGCCAGCAGCTTGGGGAGGGGGCACAACAATGAGCAGTTCTTC
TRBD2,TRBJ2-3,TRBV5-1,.,CASTTSGASTDTQYF,TGCGCCAGCACAACTAGCGGGGCTAGCACAGATACGCAGTATTTT
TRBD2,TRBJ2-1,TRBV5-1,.,CASSLGIYWEGWNNEQFF,TGCGCCAGCAGCTTGGGTATATATTGGGAGGGATGGAACAATGAGCAGTTCTTC
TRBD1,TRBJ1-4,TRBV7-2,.,CASSFRDRGREGLFF,TGTGCCAGCAGCTTTCGGGACAGGGGTCGGGAAGGACTGTTTTTT
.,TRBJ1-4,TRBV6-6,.,CASSYRGGTTNEKLFF,TGTGCCAGCAGTTACAGGGGGGGTACAACTAATGAAAAACTGTTTTTT
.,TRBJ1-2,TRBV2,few,CASRVGLGYTF,TGTGCCAGCAGAGTTGGGCTTGGCTACACCTTC
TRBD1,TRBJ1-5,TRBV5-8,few,CASSYGTGTNQPQHF,TGTGCCAGCAGTTACGGGACAGGGACGAATCAGCCCCAGCATTTT
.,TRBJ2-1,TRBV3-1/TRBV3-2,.,CASQDRNYNEQFF,TGTGCCAGCCAAGACAGGAACTACAATGAGCAGTTCTTC
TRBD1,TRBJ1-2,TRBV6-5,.,CASYSPGQGNYGYTF,TGTGCCAGCTATTCACCGGGACAGGGGAACTATGGCTACACCTTC
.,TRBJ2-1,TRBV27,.,CATTGLRGNEQFF,TGTGCCACCACCGGGCTCAGGGGTAATGAGCAGTTCTTC
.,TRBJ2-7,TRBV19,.,CASKREAGGEYEQYF,TGTGCCAGTAAACGGGAGGCAGGGGGCGAGTACGAGCAGTACTTC
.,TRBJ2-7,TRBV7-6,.,CASSLGRGAGHYEQYF,TGTGCCAGCAGCTTAGGCCGCGGGGCCGGACACTACGAGCAGTACTTC
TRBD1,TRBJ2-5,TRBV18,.,CASSPRQGIETQYF,TGTGCCAGCTCACCAAGACAGGGTATAGAGACCCAGTACTTC
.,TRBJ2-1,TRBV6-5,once,CASSYRVDEQFF,TGTGCCAGCAGTTATCGTGTGGATGAGCAGTTCTTC
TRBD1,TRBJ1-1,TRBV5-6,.,CASSSRDRGVAEAFF,TGTGCCAGCAGCTCCCGGGACAGGGGCGTCGCTGAAGCTTTCTTT
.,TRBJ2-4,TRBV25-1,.,CASSDDILGYF,TGTGCCAGCAGTGACGACATTCTCGGGTACTTC
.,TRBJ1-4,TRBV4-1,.,CASSQERGSEKLFF,TGCGCCAGCAGCCAAGAAAGAGGGTCTGAAAAACTGTTTTTT
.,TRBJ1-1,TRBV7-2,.,CASSLDRNTEAFF,TGTGCCAGCAGCTTAGATAGGAACACTGAAGCTTTCTTT
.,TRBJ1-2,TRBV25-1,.,CASKDTKGTNYGYTF,TGTGCCAGCAAGGACACCAAGGGCACTAACTATGGCTACACCTTC
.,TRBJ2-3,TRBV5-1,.,CASSLDSFTDTQYF,TGCGCCAGCAGCTTGGACAGTTTCACAGATACGCAGTATTTT
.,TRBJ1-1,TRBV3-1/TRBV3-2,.,CASSQVARKTEAFF,TGTGCCAGCAGCCAAGTTGCCAGAAAGACTGAAGCTTTCTTT